This T cell receptor beta chain was identified during a study of cytomegalovirus exposure and HLA in healthy donors (dated by TCRdb to 2017 to 2019). Notes on the research overall: In an earlier analysis of around 540 of the donors, 276 Gb of sequence data and 100 million or so unique TCR beta sequences from about 190 million T cells were reported. The aim of the study was to test whether cataloging public T cell receptors could identify signatures of past pathogen exposure. To study patterns of TCR occurrence, a later analysis re-analyzed previously published TCR beta repertoires from hundreds of donors and added high-resolution HLA genotyping. A later genetic analysis used genome-wide SNP genotypes for about 60% of the roughly 670 donors, treating that subset as a discovery cohort. The later analysis used no new phenotypic data to find candidate immune exposures, relying instead on TCR beta sequences and their occurrence across donors. The genetic ancestry cluster associated with self-reported Caucasian donors included around 76% of the 398 genotyped donors. Roughly 300 gigabases of sequencing data and around 88 million unique TCR sequences made up an early release that covered some 640 HLA-typed donors. The number of typed donors differed by locus: about 620-640 for A, B, C, DRB1 and DQB1; 522 for DQA1; over 600 for DPA1; and 400 to 480 for DPB1. High-throughput TCR immunosequencing, statistical association of individual TCRs with disease status, and machine learning were combined to predict cytomegalovirus infection status. Donor age, sex, ethnicity and CMV serostatus were compiled alongside the repertoire data. Every discovery cohort repertoire had been produced on one sequencing platform. In addition to the first cohort of 500 to 850 subjects, a separate validation cohort of approximately 120 different subjects was used. Four to six DR-DQ haplotypes were handled as single units for association and clustering, since linkage in the cohort was strong. Class I and class II HLA loci were covered by the typing at four-digit resolution. Using immunosequencing, the study profiled T cell repertoires from 666 subjects and related those repertoires to cytomegalovirus serostatus. An earlier analysis of several hundred of the donors applied high-throughput TCR beta sequencing to assess whether each TCR beta V gene segment acted as functional or pseudogenic. Across some 400 genotyped donors of the cohort, an average of about 240,000 unique TCR beta nucleotide sequences per donor were sequenced, and approximately 17% of those sequences were non-productive. On the study overall, not on this receptor specifically: The classifier was reported to diagnose cytomegalovirus status with high specificity and sensitivity in both the original cohort and the validation cohort. The authors suggested that the approach could potentially be extended to other disease states and immunological phenotypes. According to a later genetic analysis, donors in an Asian-associated ancestry cluster had fewer N-insertions in productive TCRs than the approximately 710-donor mean. A few of the identified cytomegalovirus-associated TCR beta chains were confirmed in vitro to be specific for cytomegalovirus antigens. While some public TCRs were present in many individuals, most TCR sequences turned up only very rarely across donors. Several of the top co-occurrence clusters appeared to be linked to parvovirus B19, influenza, CMV and Epstein-Barr virus, according to a later analysis. In this cohort, only TCR beta chains were sequenced, and detectable features were limited by the absence of alpha or paired-chain data. Because HLA typing was missing for some donors at each locus, association tests included only the typed subset. Because the 87-base-pair reads could not distinguish some IMGT-functional V segments, including TRBV6-2 and TRBV6-3, those segments were excluded. The presence/absence analyses assumed that sequencing depth was roughly uniform across donors, and that assumption may not be true. A later analysis associated 16,951 TCR beta sequences with specific HLA alleles at a false discovery rate of 0.05. Strong co-occurrence of HLA alleles, especially DR and DQ, made assigning TCR associations to individual alleles difficult. Compared with equally common non-associated chains, HLA-associated TCR beta chains in a later analysis were more clonally expanded and had lower generation probabilities. The sequencing pipeline was judged likely to have produced a cluster of highly shared sequence variants as a technical artifact. The earlier analysis of nearly 600 of the donors excluded approximately 17 rarely observed V segments, including chromosome 9 orphons, because counts were too low. V-gene and J-gene trimming of TCR beta chains was associated with a missense DCLRE1C variant in a later genetic analysis, and the association was replicated in an independent cohort. In a later analysis, the rate of TCR association differed among HLA loci, with DRB1 alleles having the most associated TCRs and HLA-C alleles having the fewest. Most CMV-associated TCR beta chains appeared to be HLA-restricted in a later analysis, and the HLA associations seemed to be driven largely by CMV exposure. For the cohort, immune exposure information was limited to CMV serostatus. Linkage disequilibrium might explain the correlated functional status among segregating V segments, but an unknown experimental factor could not be ruled out. Broadly in line with IMGT annotations, most TCR beta V segments showed up in productive rearrangements about 87% or about 30% of the time in an earlier analysis of about 500 of the donors. A total of 164 TCR beta chains were listed by the study as associated with cytomegalovirus. A further reported finding was that TCR beta sequences accurately predicted the HLA-A and HLA-B alleles for most subjects in the first cohort.

This clone was seen only a few times. Its antigen specificity is not known. Nothing much larger sits one base from this clone, and base qualities are not available. In total, approximately 700 healthy bone marrow donors made up the cohort. All cohort members were sampled while nominally healthy, although unrecorded immune exposures were likely present. The donor was CMV seropositive and was included in the group of 250 to 350 seropositive cohort members. Every donor gave a peripheral blood sample, and the peripheral blood mononuclear cells from that sample were used for TCR beta sequencing. Genomic DNA was extracted from the blood cell samples with the Qiagen DNeasy Blood Extraction Kit. Compared with germline, V lacks 6 bases and J lacks 4 bases; bases without a gene match: 9. The germline V gene specifies SGHAT as CDR1 and FQNNGV as CDR2. From cysteine to phenylalanine, the CDR3 is 14 amino acids long. Only CDR3 DNA is held: 42 bases, read in frame from base 1.

The library was prepared using the immunoSEQ multiplex PCR assay. For the multiplex PCR, a mixture combining 60 forward primers for TCR Vbeta segments and 13 reverse primers for TCR Jbeta segments was used. Amplification of the CDR3 region of rearranged TCR beta genes was performed with a multiplex PCR assay on genomic DNA. The amplified TCR beta libraries were sequenced on the Illumina HiSeq System as 87-base-pair reads. The original methods were these. A later analysis tallied about 77 million unique TCR beta chains across the approximately 670 repertoires, and roughly 11 million of those chains were shared by two or more donors. Raw reads were error-corrected and collapsed into unique sequences by a nearest-neighbor algorithm in which closely related sequences were merged to remove PCR and sequencing errors. To assign V, D and J gene segments, CDR3 sequences were aligned to IMGT reference sequences. Each retained sequence needed at least a six-nucleotide match to both a V gene segment and a J gene segment. Rearrangements were called productive when the CDR3 lacked stop codons and stayed in frame with V and J; all others were non-productive. CDR3 was defined according to IMGT convention as the region running from the second conserved V-encoded cysteine to the conserved J-encoded phenylalanine. The earlier analysis of about 610 of the donors excluded any sequence lacking an unambiguous match to a single V gene segment. An earlier analysis of just under 600 of the donors called V segments functional above 56.7% productive rearrangements and segregating when the between-donor standard deviation exceeded 5%. A statistical classification framework was built for diagnosing cytomegalovirus status from the catalog of TCR beta chain sequences. In a later analysis, TCR nucleotide sequences were compared against IMGT/GENE-DB human TR gene sequences so that V and J genes could be assigned. A later analysis assigned CDR3 sequences and most-parsimonious VDJ recombination scenarios with the TCRdist pipeline. In a later analysis, every TCR beta chain was defined by the combination of its CDR3 amino acid sequence and its V-gene family, and reads without a unique V-gene family were dropped. To address suspected cross-contamination and a sequencing artifact, a later analysis removed under 600 highly shared, low-generation-probability nucleotide sequences. A later analysis calculated a clonal expansion index for each public chain from normalized within-repertoire ranks of inferred template counts. Generation probabilities in a later analysis came from a VDJ recombination model fitted to out-of-frame rearrangements, and those results were checked against IGoR. In a later analysis, hypergeometric tests were used to score TCR-TCR, TCR-HLA and TCR-CMV co-occurrence, with a repertoire-size bias correction applied to TCR pairs. A later analysis estimated false discovery rates by permuting HLA or CMV assignments 20 times. In a later analysis, co-occurring TCRs were grouped with DBSCAN, and TCRdist sequence similarity was added when clustering was performed within HLA-allele-positive subsets. Repertoires with fewer than 30,000 or more than 120,000 public chains were left out of co-occurrence clustering, as were a handful of repertoires with anomalous nucleotide sharing. TCRdb limited this immuneACCESS table to in-frame rearrangements with V and J called. A share of clones is missing; checked studies link under half to unresolved V genes, and the rest is unexplained. V and J calls and clone size follow that table, whereas D and trimming were derived from the DNA. The sample table lists around 150,000 clones, 76% of them with a count of one. Roughly 1.8% of the sample rests with the top ten.

The sequencing input was PBMCs. The chain links TRBV11-2 with TRBJ2-7; TRBD1 lines up with 7 middle nucleotides. The clonotype comes from a female donor in good health and CMV-seropositive. In nucleotides, the sequence is TGTGCCAGCAGTACCGGGACAGAAATTTACGAGCAGTACTTC. This encodes CASSTGTEIYEQYF.